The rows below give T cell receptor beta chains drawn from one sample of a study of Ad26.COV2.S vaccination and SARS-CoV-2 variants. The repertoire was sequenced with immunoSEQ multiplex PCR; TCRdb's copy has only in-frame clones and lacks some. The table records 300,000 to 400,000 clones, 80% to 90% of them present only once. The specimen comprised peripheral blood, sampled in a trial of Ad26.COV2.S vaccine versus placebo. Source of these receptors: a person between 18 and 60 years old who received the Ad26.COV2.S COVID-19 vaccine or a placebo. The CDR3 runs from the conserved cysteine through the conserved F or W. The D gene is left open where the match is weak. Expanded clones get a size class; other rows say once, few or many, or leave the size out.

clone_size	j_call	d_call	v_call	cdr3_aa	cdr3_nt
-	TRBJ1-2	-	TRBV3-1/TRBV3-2	CASSQLEANYGYTF	TGTGCCAGCAGCCAATTGGAAGCAAACTATGGCTACACCTTC
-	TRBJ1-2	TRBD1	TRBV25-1	CASSEFRTGYGYTF	TGTGCCAGCAGTGAATTTAGGACAGGCTATGGCTACACCTTC
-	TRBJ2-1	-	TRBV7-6	CASSYWGGEIGASSPNEQFF	TGTGCCAGCAGCTATTGGGGTGGTGAAATAGGGGCGTCATCCCCCAATGAGCAGTTCTTC
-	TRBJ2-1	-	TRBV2	CASSVSGDNEQFF	TGTGCCAGCAGTGTTTCCGGAGACAATGAGCAGTTCTTC
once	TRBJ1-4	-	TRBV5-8	CASSLLQRATNEKLFF	TGTGCCAGCAGCTTGTTACAGCGTGCAACTAATGAAAAACTGTTTTTT
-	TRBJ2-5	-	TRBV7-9	CASSLAGDFAETQYF	TGTGCCAGCAGCTTGGCCGGGGATTTTGCAGAGACCCAGTACTTC
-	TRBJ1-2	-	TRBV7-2	CASSKQGQPGRRGYGYTF	TGTGCCAGCAGCAAACAAGGCCAGCCAGGGAGGAGGGGCTATGGCTACACCTTC
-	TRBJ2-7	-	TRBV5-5	CASSVHPNEAYEQYF	TGTGCCAGCAGCGTACACCCGAACGAGGCCTACGAGCAGTACTTC
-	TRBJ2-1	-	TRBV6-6	CASTIGRTLGHEQFF	TGTGCCAGCACCATAGGCAGGACCCTCGGGCATGAGCAGTTCTTC
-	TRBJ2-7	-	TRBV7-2	CASSTGVEQYF	TGTGCCAGCAGCACGGGTGTCGAGCAGTACTTC
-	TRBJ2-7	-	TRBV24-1	CATSDGRDVGYEQYF	TGTGCCACCAGTGATGGCAGGGATGTGGGCTACGAGCAGTACTTC
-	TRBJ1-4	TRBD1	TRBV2	CASRDRGPPNEKLFF	TGTGCCAGCCGGGACAGGGGGCCCCCTAATGAAAAACTGTTTTTT
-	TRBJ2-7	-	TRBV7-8	CASSLTSPSYEQYF	TGTGCCAGCAGTTTAACGTCCCCCTCCTACGAGCAGTACTTC
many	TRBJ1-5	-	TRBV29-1	CSVGDGVLGNQPQHF	TGCAGCGTCGGAGATGGGGTACTTGGCAATCAGCCCCAGCATTTT
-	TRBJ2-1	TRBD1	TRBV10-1	CASSEEGANNEQFF	TGCGCCAGCAGTGAAGAGGGGGCCAACAATGAGCAGTTCTTC
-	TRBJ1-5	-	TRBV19	CASSIPYPGYVQPQHF	TGTGCCAGTAGTATCCCTTATCCAGGGTACGTTCAGCCCCAGCATTTT
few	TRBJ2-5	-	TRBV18	CASSHPDWGQETQYF	TGTGCCAGCTCACATCCCGACTGGGGCCAAGAGACCCAGTACTTC
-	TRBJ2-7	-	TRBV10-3	CAISDPGTQSAYEQYF	TGTGCCATCAGTGATCCCGGGACCCAAAGTGCCTACGAGCAGTACTTC
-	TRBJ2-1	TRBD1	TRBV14	CASSPSGTGGGEQFF	TGTGCCAGCAGCCCCTCCGGGACAGGGGGGGGTGAGCAGTTCTTC
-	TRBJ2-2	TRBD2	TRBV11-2	CASSPQTSGNTGELFF	TGTGCCAGCAGCCCTCAGACTAGCGGGAACACCGGGGAGCTGTTTTTT
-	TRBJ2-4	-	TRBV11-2	CASSPDIAKNIQYF	TGTGCCAGCAGCCCGGACATAGCCAAAAACATTCAGTACTTC
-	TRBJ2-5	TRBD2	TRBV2	CASSRNSRAGPFGTQYF	TGTGCCAGCAGCCGGAACTCCCGAGCGGGACCTTTTGGGACCCAGTACTTC
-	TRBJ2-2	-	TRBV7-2	CASSDFVGFAGELFF	TGTGCCAGCAGCGATTTCGTTGGGTTCGCCGGGGAGCTGTTTTTT
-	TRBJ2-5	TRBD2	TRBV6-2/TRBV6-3	CASSRAFGSGSRTGQETQYF	TGTGCCAGCAGTCGCGCATTTGGTAGCGGGAGTCGGACGGGACAAGAGACCCAGTACTTC
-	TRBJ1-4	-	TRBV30	CAWSVLGGEGRGEKLFF	TGTGCCTGGAGTGTACTGGGGGGGGAGGGACGAGGTGAAAAACTGTTTTTT
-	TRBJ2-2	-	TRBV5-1	CASSEDFGELFF	TGCGCCAGCAGCGAGGACTTCGGGGAGCTGTTTTTT
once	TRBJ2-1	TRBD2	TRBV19	CASSISAGVAYNEQFF	TGTGCCAGTAGTATCTCGGCGGGAGTGGCTTACAATGAGCAGTTCTTC
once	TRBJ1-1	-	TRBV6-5	CASSLDWGGTEAFF	TGTGCCAGCAGCCTAGACTGGGGAGGGACTGAAGCTTTCTTT
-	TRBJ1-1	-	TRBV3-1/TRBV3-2	CASSQALGLGAFF	TGTGCCAGCAGCCAAGCTCTTGGGTTGGGAGCTTTCTTT
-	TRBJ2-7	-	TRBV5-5	CASSLVLGGYEQYF	TGTGCCAGCAGCTTGGTGTTGGGGGGCTACGAGCAGTACTTC
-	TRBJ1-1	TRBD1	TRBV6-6	CASSRTGWTTEAFF	TGTGCCAGCAGTCGGACAGGGTGGACCACTGAAGCTTTCTTT
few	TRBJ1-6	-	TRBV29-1	CSAALYPNSPLHF	TGCAGCGCCGCGCTGTACCCGAATTCACCCCTCCACTTT
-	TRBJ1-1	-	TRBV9	CASSERDGTEAFF	TGTGCCAGCAGCGAGAGGGACGGAACTGAAGCTTTCTTT